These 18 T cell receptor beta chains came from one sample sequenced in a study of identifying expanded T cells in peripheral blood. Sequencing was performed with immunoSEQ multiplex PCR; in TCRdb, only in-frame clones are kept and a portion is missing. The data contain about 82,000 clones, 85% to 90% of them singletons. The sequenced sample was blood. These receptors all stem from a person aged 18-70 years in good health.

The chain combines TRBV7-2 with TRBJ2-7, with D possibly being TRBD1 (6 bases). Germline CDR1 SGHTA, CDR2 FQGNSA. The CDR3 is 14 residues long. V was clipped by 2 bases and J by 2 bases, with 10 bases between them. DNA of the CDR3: TGTGCCAGCAGCTTATCTCAGGGGCCCTACGAGCAGTACTTC. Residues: CASSLSQGPYEQYF.

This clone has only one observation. The CDR3 coding sequence is TGTGCCATCATTTGGACCCTCAGAGGTAGCAATCAGCCCCAGCATTTT. The encoded protein is CAIIWTLRGSNQPQHF. The V and J genes are TRBV21-1 and TRBJ1-5. TRBV21-1 is designated a pseudogene. The CDR3 extends over 16 amino acids.

CDR3 DNA sequence: TGTGCCAGCAGCCAAGGGCAGAAGAACACTGAAGCTTTCTTT. It encodes CASSQGQKNTEAFF. The V gene is TRBV14, the J gene TRBJ1-1; D is unresolved. The CDR3 is 14 amino acids. Germline-derived CDR1 and CDR2 are SGHDN and FVKESK. V was pared by 1 base and J by 1 base, with 7 bases between.

The CDR3 reads CASRLERFGVTYNEQFF. CDR3 in DNA: TGTGCCAGCAGACTCGAGCGGTTCGGGGTCACCTACAATGAGCAGTTCTTC. The V gene is TRBV7-9, the J gene TRBJ2-1; weak D call: TRBD2 (5 bases). Germline lookup yields CDR1 SEHNR and CDR2 FQNEAQ (reference sequence). V lost 6 bases, J lost 2 bases, and 20 bases lay in between. There are 17 residues in the CDR3.

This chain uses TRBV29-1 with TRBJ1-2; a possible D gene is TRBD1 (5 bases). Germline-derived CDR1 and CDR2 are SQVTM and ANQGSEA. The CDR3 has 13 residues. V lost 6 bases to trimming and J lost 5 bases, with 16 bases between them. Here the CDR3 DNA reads TGCAGCGTCGGGAGTAGGGGAGGGTATGGCTACACCTTC. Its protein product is CSVGSRGGYGYTF.

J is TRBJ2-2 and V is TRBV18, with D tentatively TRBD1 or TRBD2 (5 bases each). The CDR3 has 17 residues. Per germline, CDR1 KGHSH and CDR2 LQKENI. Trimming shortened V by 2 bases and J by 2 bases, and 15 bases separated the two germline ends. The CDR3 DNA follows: TGTGCCAGCTCACCATGGGCTCCTCGGGGCAACACCGGGGAGCTGTTTTTT. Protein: CASSPWAPRGNTGELFF.

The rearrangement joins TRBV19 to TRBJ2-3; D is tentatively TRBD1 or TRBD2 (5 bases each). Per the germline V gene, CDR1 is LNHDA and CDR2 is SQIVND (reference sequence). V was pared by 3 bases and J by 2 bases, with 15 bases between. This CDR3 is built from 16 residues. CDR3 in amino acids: CASSIMGTVITDTQYF. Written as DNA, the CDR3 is TGTGCCAGTAGTATCATGGGGACCGTAATCACAGATACGCAGTATTTT.

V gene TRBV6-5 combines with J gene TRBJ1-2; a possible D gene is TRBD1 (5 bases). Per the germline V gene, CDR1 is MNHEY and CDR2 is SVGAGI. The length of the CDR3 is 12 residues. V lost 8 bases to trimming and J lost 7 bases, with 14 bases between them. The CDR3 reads CASGSPGGGYTF. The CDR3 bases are TGTGCCAGCGGCTCCCCGGGGGGTGGCTACACCTTC.

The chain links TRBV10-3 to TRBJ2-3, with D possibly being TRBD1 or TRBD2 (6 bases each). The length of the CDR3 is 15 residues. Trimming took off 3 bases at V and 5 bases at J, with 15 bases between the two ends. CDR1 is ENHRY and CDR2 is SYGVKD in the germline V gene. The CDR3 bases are TGTGCCATCAGTGATGGGGGGCCTAGAGTAGATACGCAGTATTTT. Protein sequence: CAISDGGPRVDTQYF.

CDR3 nucleotide sequence: TGCGCCAGCAGCTTGGGGGGAACGGGAAACACCATATATTTT. This codes for CASSLGGTGNTIYF. V and J are TRBV5-1 and TRBJ1-3; D remains ambiguous. CDR1 SGHRS and CDR2 YFSETQ come from the germline V gene. Trimming cost V 0 bases and J 4 bases, with 8 bases left between them. This CDR3 spans 14 amino acids.

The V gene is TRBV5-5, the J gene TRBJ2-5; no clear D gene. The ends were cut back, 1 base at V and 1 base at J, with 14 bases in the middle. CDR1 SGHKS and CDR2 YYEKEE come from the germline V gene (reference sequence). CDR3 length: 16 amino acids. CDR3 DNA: TGTGCCAGCAGCTTGAGGCCAGCCGCTACCCAAGAGACCCAGTACTTC. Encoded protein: CASSLRPAATQETQYF.

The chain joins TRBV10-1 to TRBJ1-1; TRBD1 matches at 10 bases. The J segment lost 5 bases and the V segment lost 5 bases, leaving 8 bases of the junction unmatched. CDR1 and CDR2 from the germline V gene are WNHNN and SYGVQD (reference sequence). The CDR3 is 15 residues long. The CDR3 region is CASSQSGTGVTEAFF. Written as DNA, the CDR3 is TGCGCCAGCAGTCAATCCGGGACAGGGGTGACTGAAGCTTTCTTT.

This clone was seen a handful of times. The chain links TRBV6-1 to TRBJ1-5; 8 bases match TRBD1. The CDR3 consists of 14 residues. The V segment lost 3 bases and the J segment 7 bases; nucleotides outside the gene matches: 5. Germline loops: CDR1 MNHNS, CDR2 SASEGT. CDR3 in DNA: TGTGCCAGCAGTGAGGACAGGGCAAGACAGCCCCAGCATTTT. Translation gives CASSEDRARQPQHF.

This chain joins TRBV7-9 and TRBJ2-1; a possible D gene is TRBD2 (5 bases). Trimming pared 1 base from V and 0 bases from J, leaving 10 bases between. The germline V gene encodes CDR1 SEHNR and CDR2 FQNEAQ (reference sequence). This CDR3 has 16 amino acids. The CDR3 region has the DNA TGTGCCAGCAGCTTAGTTCTAGCAGTCTCCTACAATGAGCAGTTCTTC. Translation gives CASSLVLAVSYNEQFF. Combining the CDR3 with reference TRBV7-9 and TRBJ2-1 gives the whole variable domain DTGVSQNPRHKITKRGQNVTFRCDPISEHNRLYWYRQTLGQGPEFLTYFQNEAQLEKSRLLSDRFSAERPKGSFSTLEIQRTEQGDSAMYLCASSLVLAVSYNEQFFGPGTRLTVL.

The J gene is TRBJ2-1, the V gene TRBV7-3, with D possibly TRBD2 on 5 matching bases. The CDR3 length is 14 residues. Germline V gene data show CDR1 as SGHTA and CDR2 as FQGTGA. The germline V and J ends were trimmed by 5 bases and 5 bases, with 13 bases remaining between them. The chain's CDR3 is CASSVFGLHNEQFF. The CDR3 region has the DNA TGTGCCAGCAGCGTGTTTGGACTCCACAATGAGCAGTTCTTC.

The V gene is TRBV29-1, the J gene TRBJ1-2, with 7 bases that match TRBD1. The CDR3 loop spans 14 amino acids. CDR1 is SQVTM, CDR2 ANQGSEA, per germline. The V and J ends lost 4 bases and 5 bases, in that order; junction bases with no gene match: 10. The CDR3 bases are TGCAGCGTTGCTCAGGGGGTCAGTGGGTATGGCTACACCTTC. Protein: CSVAQGVSGYGYTF.

CDR3 protein: CASSFERGRGTVNYGYTF. The CDR3 bases are TGTGCCAGCAGCTTCGAACGGGGGCGTGGGACAGTAAACTATGGCTACACCTTC. The rearrangement uses TRBV13 and TRBJ1-2, with 7 bases aligning to TRBD1. Trimming took 3 bases from V and 2 from J; bases not matched to a gene: 15. CDR1 is PRHDT, CDR2 FYEKMQ, per germline (reference sequence). The CDR3 consists of 18 residues.

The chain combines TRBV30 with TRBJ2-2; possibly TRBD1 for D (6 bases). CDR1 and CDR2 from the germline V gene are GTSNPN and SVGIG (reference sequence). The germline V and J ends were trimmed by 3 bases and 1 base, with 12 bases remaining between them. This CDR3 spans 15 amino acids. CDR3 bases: TGTGCCTGGAGCCCAGGGGTCGGGAACACCGGGGAGCTGTTTTTT. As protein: CAWSPGVGNTGELFF.